The 21 T cell receptor beta chains in this list originate from one sample, sequenced in a study of blood T cell repertoires in COVID-19. Measured with immunoSEQ multiplex PCR; TCRdb has only the in-frame clones, and not every one. The sample holds about 230,000 clones, roughly 82% seen once. The specimen was peripheral blood. These receptors all come from a middle-aged man who had recovered from COVID-19.

This chain joins TRBV6-5 and TRBJ2-5; 7 nucleotides line up with TRBD2. V trimming: 3 bases; J trimming: 4 bases; junction bases outside the gene matches: 11. The CDR3 has 16 amino acids. The germline gives CDR1 MNHEY, CDR2 SVGAGI. The CDR3 nucleotides read TGTGCCAGCAGTTATATCCCCCCCCGCGGGGGAGAGACCCAGTACTTC. Amino acids: CASSYIPPRGGETQYF.

V gene TRBV6-5 combines with J gene TRBJ2-7, with 7 nucleotides matching TRBD1. The germline CDR1 and CDR2 sequences are MNHEY and SVGAGI. The CDR3 runs 12 residues. V was pared by 6 bases and J by 1 base, with 0 bases of the junction left unmatched. The CDR3 sequence is CASRTGSYEQYF. Here the CDR3 DNA reads TGTGCCAGCAGGACAGGGTCCTACGAGCAGTACTTC.

This chain joins TRBV2 and TRBJ1-2; TRBD1 might be the D (6 bases). The CDR3 extends over 14 amino acids. V gave up 9 bases and J gave up 7 bases, with 21 bases separating them. Germline V gene data show CDR1 as SNHLY and CDR2 as FYNNEI. CDR3 residues: CAREVLRGAGGYTF. CDR3 DNA: TGTGCCAGAGAGGTGTTGCGGGGGGCGGGTGGCTACACCTTC.

The CDR3 DNA follows: TGTGCCAGCAGCTTAGCCCGCCGGCTAGCGGGGACCAATGAGCAGTTCTTC. This gives the protein CASSLARRLAGTNEQFF. The rearrangement uses TRBV7-8 and TRBJ2-1; 9 bases agree with TRBD2. Germline V gene sequence: CDR1 SGHVS, CDR2 FQNEAQ. CDR3 length: 17 residues. V lost 0 bases, J lost 6 bases, and 9 bases stayed unmatched.

This chain links TRBV5-4 with TRBJ1-1; tentative D call: TRBD1 (6 bases). CDR1 SGHNT and CDR2 YYREEE come from the germline V gene (reference sequence). Trimming removed 0 bases from V and 5 bases from J, with 11 bases in between. There are 14 residues in the CDR3. The CDR3 region has the DNA TGTGCCAGCAGCTTGGAGGGGGGAGGGACTGAAGCTTTCTTT. Its translation: CASSLEGGGTEAFF.

V gene TRBV3-1 (or the pseudogene TRBV3-2) combines with J gene TRBJ1-2; a possible D gene is TRBD1 (5 bases). The length of the CDR3 is 15 residues. CDR1 is LGHDT and CDR2 is YNNKEL in the germline V gene (reference sequence). V lost 0 bases and J lost 4, with 12 bases in between. As DNA, the CDR3 is TGTGCCAGCAGCCAAGAGGGAGGGGTGGGCTATGGCTACACCTTC. Its translation is CASSQEGGVGYGYTF.

This clone was recorded only once. The chain is built from TRBV2 and TRBJ2-3; 7 nucleotides agree with TRBD2. CDR3 length equals 15 residues. With 4 bases clipped from V and 4 bases from J, the junction kept 8 bases outside the gene matches. CDR1 and CDR2 (germline): SNHLY, FYNNEI. The CDR3 nucleotides read TGTGCCAGCAGTGTATCTCTAGCGGTAGCAGATACGCAGTATTTT. Encoded protein: CASSVSLAVADTQYF.

This clone was counted only a few times. The rearrangement joins TRBV6-6 to TRBJ1-4; D ambiguous. The CDR3 is made up of 14 amino acids. CDR1 MNHNY and CDR2 SVGAGI come from the germline V gene (reference sequence). V lost 0 bases and J lost 8, with 10 bases in between. In DNA, the CDR3 is TGTGCCAGCAGTTACTCGGAGGGCGGCGAAAAACTGTTTTTT. As protein: CASSYSEGGEKLFF.

The rearrangement uses TRBV29-1 and TRBJ1-2; D is perhaps TRBD1 (5 bases). Germline V gives CDR1 SQVTM, CDR2 ANQGSEA. The germline V and J ends were trimmed by 4 bases and 1 base, with 13 bases remaining between them. The CDR3 contains 14 residues. This chain's CDR3 is CSVVQSDSNYGYTF. CDR3 bases: TGCAGCGTTGTACAGAGTGACAGTAACTATGGCTACACCTTC.

This clone was found once. J is TRBJ2-1 and V is TRBV7-9, with D perhaps matching TRBD2 (7 bases). Per the germline V gene, CDR1 is SEHNR and CDR2 is FQNEAQ (reference sequence). V dropped 0 bases and J dropped 7 bases, with 13 bases sitting between them. This CDR3 has 15 amino acids. CDR3 nucleotides: TGTGCCAGCAGCTTAGCGGGGGGGCGGCCAAATGAGCAGTTCTTC. It encodes CASSLAGGRPNEQFF.

V is TRBV6-1 and J is TRBJ2-3; TRBD2 agrees at 10 bases. The CDR3 sequence is 15 residues long. V gave up 2 bases and J gave up 7 bases; unmatched junction bases: 6. CDR1 is MNHNS, CDR2 SASEGT, per germline. CDR3 bases: TGTGCCAGCAGTGAAAACCTAGCGGGGGTACATACGCAGTATTTT. Its protein product is CASSENLAGVHTQYF.

The rearrangement links TRBV7-2 to TRBJ1-2, with a possible D match to TRBD1 (6 bases). Germline CDR1 is SGHTA and CDR2 is FQGNSA. The CDR3 covers 14 residues. Trimming removed 3 bases from V and 2 bases from J, with 10 bases in between. Written as DNA, the CDR3 is TGTGCCAGCAGCTTGAGGCAGGGGAACTATGGCTACACCTTC. Its protein is CASSLRQGNYGYTF.

This chain links TRBV6-2 or TRBV6-3 with TRBJ2-7, with 11 bases matching TRBD2. V was pared by 5 bases and J by 4 bases, with 7 bases of the junction left unmatched. The germline CDR1 and CDR2 sequences are MNHEY and SVGEGT. This CDR3 has 15 amino acids. The CDR3 coding sequence is TGTGCCAGCAGTCCGACGACTAGCGGGATATACGAGCAGTACTTC. Translating gives CASSPTTSGIYEQYF.

V is TRBV24-1 and J is TRBJ2-7; 7 bases fit TRBD1. The CDR3 has 12 residues. Germline V gene lookup returns CDR1 KGHDR and CDR2 SFDVKD. V lost 7 bases to trimming and J lost 7 bases; unmatched junction nucleotides: 6. The CDR3 coding sequence is TGTGCCACCAGCTCAGGGGGAGAGGAGCAGTACTTC. As protein: CATSSGGEEQYF.

This clone came up many times. Other DNA variants within this sample encode the same CDR3. The chain is built from TRBV6-4 and TRBJ2-2; TRBD2 agrees at 9 bases. The germline CDR1 and CDR2 sequences are MRHNA and SNTAGT. Germline trimming cut 3 bases from V and 1 base from J; bases unmatched to any gene: 0. This CDR3 is 15 amino acids long. DNA for the CDR3: TGTGCCAGCAGTGAACTAGCGGGGAACACCGGGGAGCTGTTTTTT. Encoded protein: CASSELAGNTGELFF.

The chain couples TRBV7-9 to TRBJ1-2, with D possibly matching TRBD1 (6 bases). V was clipped by 5 bases and J by 7 bases, with 17 bases between them. This CDR3 spans 14 amino acids. Germline assignment: CDR1 SEHNR and CDR2 FQNEAQ (reference sequence). CDR3 sequence reads: CASSPRRGSAGYTF. CDR3 nucleotide sequence: TGTGCCAGCAGCCCCCGAAGGGGGTCTGCTGGCTACACCTTC. The full variable domain, rest sourced from reference TRBV7-9 and TRBJ1-2, is DTGVSQNPRHKITKRGQNVTFRCDPISEHNRLYWYRQTLGQGPEFLTYFQNEAQLEKSRLLSDRFSAERPKGSFSTLEIQRTEQGDSAMYLCASSPRRGSAGYTFGSGTRLTVV.

The chain employs TRBV2 and TRBJ1-2; D may be TRBD1 (5 bases). The germline CDR1 and CDR2 sequences are SNHLY and FYNNEI. V shed 7 bases and J shed 0 bases, with 9 bases lying between them. This CDR3 has 13 amino acids. The CDR3 is CASKGQTNYGYTF. CDR3 nucleotide sequence: TGTGCCAGCAAGGGGCAGACTAACTATGGCTACACCTTC.

J is TRBJ1-4 and V is TRBV7-8; TRBD1 might be the D (5 bases). Trimming shortened V by 11 bases and J by 0 bases, and 13 bases separated the two germline ends. There are 14 residues in the CDR3. CDR1 is SGHVS, CDR2 FQNEAQ, per germline. CDR3 bases: TGTGCCGGACCACGGGGGGCAACTAATGAAAAACTGTTTTTT. This sequence encodes CAGPRGATNEKLFF.

The rearrangement uses TRBV6-2 or TRBV6-3 and TRBJ1-2; no firm D call. The CDR3 totals 13 residues. Germline V lookup: CDR1 MNHEY, CDR2 SVGEGT. V was clipped by 4 bases and J by 7 bases, with 13 bases between them. CDR3 nucleotides: TGTGCCAGCAGTTTCGGGGTGGGTGCTGGCTACACCTTC. Translated, it gives CASSFGVGAGYTF.

The CDR3 region is CASSESGGADTQYF. The CDR3 DNA reads TGTGCCAGCAGTGAAAGCGGGGGGGCAGATACGCAGTATTTT. The chain links TRBV6-4 to TRBJ2-3; TRBD2 matches 10 bases. After removal of 3 bases from V and 4 bases from J, the junction contained 1 base not matched to a gene. The CDR3 has 14 amino acids. CDR1 and CDR2 (germline): MRHNA, SNTAGT.

The CDR3 region is CASSSDRGSEAFF. The CDR3, as DNA: TGTGCCAGCAGCTCGGACAGGGGCTCTGAAGCTTTCTTT. The chain couples TRBV11-3 to TRBJ1-1; 9 bases agree with TRBD1. CDR1 and CDR2 from the germline V gene are SGHNT and YENEEA. The J segment lost 6 bases and the V segment lost 4 bases, leaving 3 bases of the junction unmatched. The CDR3 extends over 13 amino acids.